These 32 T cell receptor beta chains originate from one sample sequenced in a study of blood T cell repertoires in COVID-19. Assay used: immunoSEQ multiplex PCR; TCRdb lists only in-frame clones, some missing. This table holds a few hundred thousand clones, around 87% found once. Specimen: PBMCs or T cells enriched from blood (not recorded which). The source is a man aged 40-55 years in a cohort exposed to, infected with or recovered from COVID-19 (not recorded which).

This chain's CDR3 is CASSYPGDEQYF. The CDR3 DNA reads TGTGCCAGCAGTTACCCGGGTGACGAGCAGTACTTC. The rearrangement links TRBV6-2 or TRBV6-3 to TRBJ2-7; no firm D call. The germline V gene encodes CDR1 MNHEY and CDR2 SVGEGT. The CDR3 runs 12 residues. Trimming cost V 2 bases and J 5 bases, with 7 bases left between them.

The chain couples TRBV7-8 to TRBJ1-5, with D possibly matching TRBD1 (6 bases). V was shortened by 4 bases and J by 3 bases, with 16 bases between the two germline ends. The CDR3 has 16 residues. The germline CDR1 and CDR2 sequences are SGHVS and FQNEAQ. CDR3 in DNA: TGTGCCAGCAGCTCCTCGGGGGGGGCTGCCAATCAGCCCCAGCATTTT. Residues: CASSSSGGAANQPQHF.

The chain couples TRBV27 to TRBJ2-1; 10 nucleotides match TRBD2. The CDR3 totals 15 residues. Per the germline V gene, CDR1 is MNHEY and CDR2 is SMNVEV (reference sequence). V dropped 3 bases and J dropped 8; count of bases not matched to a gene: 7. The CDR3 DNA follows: TGTGCCAGCAGTTTGTTTAGCGGGAGGTTCGATGAGCAGTTCTTC. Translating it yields CASSLFSGRFDEQFF.

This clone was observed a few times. In DNA form, the CDR3 reads TGTGCCAGCTGGGGAGGGAGAAGCTCCTACGAGCAGTACTTC. As protein: CASWGGRSSYEQYF. The rearrangement joins TRBV6-4 to TRBJ2-7, with 7 bases that match TRBD2. CDR1 MRHNA and CDR2 SNTAGT come from the germline V gene. J lost 0 bases, V lost 8 bases, and 7 bases had no gene match. The CDR3 is made up of 14 amino acids.

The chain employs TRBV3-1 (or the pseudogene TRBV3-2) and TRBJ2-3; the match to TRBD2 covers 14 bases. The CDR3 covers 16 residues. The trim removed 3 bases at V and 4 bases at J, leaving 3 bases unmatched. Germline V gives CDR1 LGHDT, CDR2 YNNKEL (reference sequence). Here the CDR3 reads CASSHGLAGGPDTQYF. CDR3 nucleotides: TGTGCCAGCAGCCACGGACTAGCGGGAGGCCCAGATACGCAGTATTTT.

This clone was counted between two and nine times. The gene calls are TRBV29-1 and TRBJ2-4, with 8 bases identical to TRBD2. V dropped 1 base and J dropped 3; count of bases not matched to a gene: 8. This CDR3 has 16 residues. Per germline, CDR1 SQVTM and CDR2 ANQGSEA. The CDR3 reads CSVEGVAGQSKNIQYF. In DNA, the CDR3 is TGCAGCGTTGAAGGGGTAGCGGGGCAGAGCAAAAACATTCAGTACTTC.

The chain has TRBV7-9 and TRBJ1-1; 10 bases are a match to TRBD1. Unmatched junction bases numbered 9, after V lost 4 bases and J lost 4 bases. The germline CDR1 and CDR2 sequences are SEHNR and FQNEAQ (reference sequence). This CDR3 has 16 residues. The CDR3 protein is CASSSQGGTGVTEAFF. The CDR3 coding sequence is TGTGCCAGCAGCTCCCAGGGCGGGACAGGGGTCACTGAAGCTTTCTTT.

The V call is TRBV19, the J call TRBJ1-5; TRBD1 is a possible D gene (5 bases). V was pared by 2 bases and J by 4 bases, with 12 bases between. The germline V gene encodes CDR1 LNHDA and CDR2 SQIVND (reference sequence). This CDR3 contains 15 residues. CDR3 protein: CASSIIQATNQPQHF. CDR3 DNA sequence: TGTGCCAGTAGTATAATACAGGCTACGAATCAGCCCCAGCATTTT.

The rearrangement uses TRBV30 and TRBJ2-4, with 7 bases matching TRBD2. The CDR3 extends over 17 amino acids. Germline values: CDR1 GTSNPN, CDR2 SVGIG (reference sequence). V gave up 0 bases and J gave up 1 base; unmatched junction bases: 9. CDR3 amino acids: CAWSVPRGDLAKNIQYF. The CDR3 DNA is TGTGCCTGGAGTGTACCTCGGGGGGATCTCGCCAAAAACATTCAGTACTTC.

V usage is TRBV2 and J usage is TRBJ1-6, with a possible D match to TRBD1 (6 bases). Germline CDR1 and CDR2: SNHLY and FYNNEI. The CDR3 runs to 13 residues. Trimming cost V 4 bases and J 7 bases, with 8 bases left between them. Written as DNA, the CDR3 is TGTGCCAGCAGTGGACAGGAGAATTCACCCCTCCACTTT. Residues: CASSGQENSPLHF.

The CDR3 protein is CASSLGTDYGYTF. Here the CDR3 DNA reads TGTGCCAGCAGCTTAGGTACGGACTATGGCTACACCTTC. The chain combines TRBV13 with TRBJ1-2; D is undetermined. This CDR3 region has 13 residues. Trimming shortened V by 0 bases and J by 3 bases, and 5 bases separated the two germline ends. Germline V lookup: CDR1 PRHDT, CDR2 FYEKMQ (reference sequence).

Here the CDR3 reads CASSPLRQGATEAFF. The DNA of the CDR3 is TGTGCCAGCTCACCACTGAGACAGGGGGCCACTGAAGCTTTCTTT. This rearrangement joins TRBV18 to TRBJ1-1; TRBD1 agrees at 10 bases. The CDR3 runs 15 residues. Per germline, CDR1 KGHSH and CDR2 LQKENI. Losses at the gene ends were 1 base for V and 4 bases for J; bases not matched to a gene: 3.

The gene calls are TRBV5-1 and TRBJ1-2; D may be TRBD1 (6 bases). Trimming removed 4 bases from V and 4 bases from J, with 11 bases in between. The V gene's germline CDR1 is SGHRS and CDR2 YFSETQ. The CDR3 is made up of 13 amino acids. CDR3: CASSVTGGYGYTF. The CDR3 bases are TGCGCCAGCAGCGTGACAGGTGGCTATGGCTACACCTTC.

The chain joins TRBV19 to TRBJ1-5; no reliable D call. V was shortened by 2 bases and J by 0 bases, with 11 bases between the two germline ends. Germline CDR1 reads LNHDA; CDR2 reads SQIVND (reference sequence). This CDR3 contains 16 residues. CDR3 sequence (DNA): TGTGCCAGTAGTATACGGCCGGCGGCTAGCAATCAGCCCCAGCATTTT. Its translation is CASSIRPAASNQPQHF.

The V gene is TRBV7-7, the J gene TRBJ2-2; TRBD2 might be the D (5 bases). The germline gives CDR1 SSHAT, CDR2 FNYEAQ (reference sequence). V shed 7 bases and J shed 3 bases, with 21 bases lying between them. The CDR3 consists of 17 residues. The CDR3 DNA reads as TGTGCCAGCACCCTTCTAGGCGGGCCTGGATACACCGGGGAGCTGTTTTTT. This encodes CASTLLGGPGYTGELFF.

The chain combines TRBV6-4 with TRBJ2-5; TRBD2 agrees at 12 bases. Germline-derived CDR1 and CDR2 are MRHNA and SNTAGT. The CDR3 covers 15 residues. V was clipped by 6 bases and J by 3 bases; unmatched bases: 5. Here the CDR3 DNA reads TGTGCCAGCAGGGAGACTAGCGGGAGTAAAGAGACCCAGTACTTC. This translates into CASRETSGSKETQYF.

CDR3 loop: CASSKLLAGLDTQYF. Written as DNA, the CDR3 is TGTGCCAGCAGTAAACTACTAGCGGGGCTAGATACGCAGTATTTT. The chain carries TRBV27 and TRBJ2-3, with 10 bases lining up with TRBD2. The J segment lost 5 bases and the V segment lost 5 bases, leaving 7 bases of the junction unmatched. Germline-derived CDR1 and CDR2 are MNHEY and SMNVEV (reference sequence). This CDR3 has 15 residues.

This CDR3 is CASKWEGGGMNTEAFF. The CDR3 DNA follows: TGTGCCAGTAAGTGGGAGGGAGGGGGAATGAACACTGAAGCTTTCTTT. The chain uses TRBV19 and TRBJ1-1, with D tentatively TRBD1 (6 bases). V was shortened by 7 bases and J by 0 bases, with 18 bases between the two germline ends. Germline V lookup: CDR1 LNHDA, CDR2 SQIVND (reference sequence). There are 16 residues in the CDR3.

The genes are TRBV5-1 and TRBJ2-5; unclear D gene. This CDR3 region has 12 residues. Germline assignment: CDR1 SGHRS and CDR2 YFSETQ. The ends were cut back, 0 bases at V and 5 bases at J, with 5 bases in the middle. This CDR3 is CASSLAGETQYF. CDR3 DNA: TGCGCCAGCAGCTTGGCCGGGGAGACCCAGTACTTC.

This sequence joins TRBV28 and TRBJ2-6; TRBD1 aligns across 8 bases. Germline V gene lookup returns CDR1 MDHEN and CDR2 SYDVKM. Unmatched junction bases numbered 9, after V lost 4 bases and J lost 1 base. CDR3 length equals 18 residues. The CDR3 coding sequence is TGTGCCAGCAGTTCTCGACAGGGGTTTCCTTCTGGGGCCAACGTCCTGACTTTC. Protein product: CASSSRQGFPSGANVLTF.

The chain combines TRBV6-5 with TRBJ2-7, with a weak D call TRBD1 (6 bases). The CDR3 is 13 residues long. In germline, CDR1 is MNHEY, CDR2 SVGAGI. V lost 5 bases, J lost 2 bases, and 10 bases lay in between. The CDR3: CASSHGQPYEQYF. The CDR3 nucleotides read TGTGCCAGCAGTCACGGACAGCCCTACGAGCAGTACTTC.

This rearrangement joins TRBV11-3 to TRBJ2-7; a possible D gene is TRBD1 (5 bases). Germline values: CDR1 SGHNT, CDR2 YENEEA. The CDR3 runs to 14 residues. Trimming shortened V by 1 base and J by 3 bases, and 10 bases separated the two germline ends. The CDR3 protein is CASSLGQGVYEQYF. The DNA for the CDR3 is TGTGCCAGCAGCTTAGGACAAGGGGTCTACGAGCAGTACTTC. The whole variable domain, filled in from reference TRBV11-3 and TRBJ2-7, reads EAGVVQSPRYKIIEKKQPVAFWCNPISGHNTLYWYLQNLGQGPELLIRYENEEAVDDSQLPKDRFSAERLKGVDSTLKIQPAELGDSAVYLCASSLGQGVYEQYFGPGTRLTVT.

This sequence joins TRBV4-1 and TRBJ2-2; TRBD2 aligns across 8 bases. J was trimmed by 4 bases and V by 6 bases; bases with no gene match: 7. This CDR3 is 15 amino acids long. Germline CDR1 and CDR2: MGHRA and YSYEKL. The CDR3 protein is CASRDSGVGTGELFF. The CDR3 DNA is TGCGCCAGCAGAGATAGCGGGGTTGGCACCGGGGAGCTGTTTTTT.

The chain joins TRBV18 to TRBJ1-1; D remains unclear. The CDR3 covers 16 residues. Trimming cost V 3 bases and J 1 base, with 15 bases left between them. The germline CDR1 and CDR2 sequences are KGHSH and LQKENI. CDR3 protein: CASSPQAQAANTEAFF. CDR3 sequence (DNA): TGTGCCAGCTCACCCCAGGCCCAGGCAGCGAACACTGAAGCTTTCTTT.

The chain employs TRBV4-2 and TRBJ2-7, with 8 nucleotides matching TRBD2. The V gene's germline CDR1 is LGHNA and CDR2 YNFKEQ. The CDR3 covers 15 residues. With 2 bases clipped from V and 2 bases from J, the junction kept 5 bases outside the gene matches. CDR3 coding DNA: TGTGCCAGCAGCCAACGGACGGGAGGGCCCTACGAGCAGTACTTC. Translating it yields CASSQRTGGPYEQYF.

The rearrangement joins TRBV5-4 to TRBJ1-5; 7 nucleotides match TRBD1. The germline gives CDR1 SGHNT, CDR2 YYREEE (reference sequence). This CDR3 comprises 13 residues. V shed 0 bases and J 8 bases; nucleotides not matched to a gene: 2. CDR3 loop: CASSLGDREPQHF. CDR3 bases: TGTGCCAGCAGCTTGGGCGACAGGGAGCCCCAGCATTTT.

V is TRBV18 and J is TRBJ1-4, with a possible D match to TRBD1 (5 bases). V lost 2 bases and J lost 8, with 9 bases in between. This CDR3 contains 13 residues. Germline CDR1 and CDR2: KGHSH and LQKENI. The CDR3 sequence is CASSPGASEKLFF. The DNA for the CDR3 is TGTGCCAGCTCACCAGGGGCAAGCGAAAAACTGTTTTTT.

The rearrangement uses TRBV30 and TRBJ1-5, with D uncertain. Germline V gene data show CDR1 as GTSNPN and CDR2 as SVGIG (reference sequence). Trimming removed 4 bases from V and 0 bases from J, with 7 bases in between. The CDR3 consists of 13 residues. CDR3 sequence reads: CAWTADSNQPQHF. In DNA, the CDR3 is TGTGCCTGGACCGCGGATAGCAATCAGCCCCAGCATTTT.

CDR3: CSASRGQGPFSNQPQHF. For the CDR3, the DNA is TGCAGTGCTAGTAGGGGACAGGGACCTTTTAGCAATCAGCCCCAGCATTTT. The rearrangement uses TRBV20-1 and TRBJ1-5; the match to TRBD1 covers 9 bases. The length of the CDR3 is 17 residues. Per the germline V gene, CDR1 is DFQATT and CDR2 is SNEGSKA (reference sequence). Germline trimming cut 3 bases from V and 0 bases from J; bases unmatched to any gene: 9.

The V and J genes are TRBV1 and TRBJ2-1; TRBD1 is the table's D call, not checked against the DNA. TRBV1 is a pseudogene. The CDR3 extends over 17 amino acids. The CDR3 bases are TGCACCAGCAGCCAAGCAGTGTGGGACAGGGGGCGCAATGAGCAGTTCTTC. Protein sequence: CTSSQAVWDRGRNEQFF.

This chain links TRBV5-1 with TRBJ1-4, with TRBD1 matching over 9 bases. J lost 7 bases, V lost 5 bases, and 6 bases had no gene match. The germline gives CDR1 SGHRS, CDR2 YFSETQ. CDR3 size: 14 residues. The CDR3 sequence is CASSSQGALEKLFF. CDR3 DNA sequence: TGCGCCAGCAGTTCACAGGGGGCGCTTGAAAAACTGTTTTTT.

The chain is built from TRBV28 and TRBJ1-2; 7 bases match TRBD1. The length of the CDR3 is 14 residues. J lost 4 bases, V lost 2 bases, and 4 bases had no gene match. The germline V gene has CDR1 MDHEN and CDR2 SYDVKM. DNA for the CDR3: TGTGCCAGCAGTTTACCGACAGGGAGCTATGGCTACACCTTC. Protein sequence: CASSLPTGSYGYTF.